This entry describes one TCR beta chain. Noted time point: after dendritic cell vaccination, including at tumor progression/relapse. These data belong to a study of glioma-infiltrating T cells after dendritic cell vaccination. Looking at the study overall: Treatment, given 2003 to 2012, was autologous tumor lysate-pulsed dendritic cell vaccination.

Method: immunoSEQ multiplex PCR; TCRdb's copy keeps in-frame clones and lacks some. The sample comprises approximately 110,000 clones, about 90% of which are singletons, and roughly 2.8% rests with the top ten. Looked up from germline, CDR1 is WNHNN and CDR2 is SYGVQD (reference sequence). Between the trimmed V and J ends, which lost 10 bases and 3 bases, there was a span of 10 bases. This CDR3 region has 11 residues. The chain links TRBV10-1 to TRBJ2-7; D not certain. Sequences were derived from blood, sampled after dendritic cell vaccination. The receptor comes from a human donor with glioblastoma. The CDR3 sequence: CATRFGYEQYF. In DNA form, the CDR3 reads TGCGCCACCAGGTTCGGCTACGAGCAGTACTTC.